In this sample, the clone carrying this TCR beta chain turned up a few times. Authors' methods: It was from reference gene primer amplification that nucleated cell counts were estimated. TCRdb's table, derived via immunoSEQ multiplex PCR, lists solely in-frame clones and lacks some. That table gives V, J and clone size, and the DNA gave D and trimming. The sample gives roughly 260,000 clones, roughly nine tenths of which show up once; roughly 2.2% is in the top ten. This specimen belongs to a study of blood T cell repertoires in COVID-19. Across the whole study: Sources were T cells, B-cell-depleted T cells, or PBMCs; the material itself was cDNA or gDNA.

The germline V and J ends were trimmed by 5 bases and 4 bases, with 15 bases remaining between them. Germline assignment: CDR1 MNHEY and CDR2 SVGAGI. The CDR3 has 15 amino acids. This sequence joins TRBV6-5 and TRBJ1-3; no clear D. The receptor comes from a woman between 50 and 59 years old who had recovered from COVID-19. Specimen: peripheral blood. The DNA of the CDR3 is TGTGCCAGCAGTCCGCGGGAGTTTCGGGGAAACACCATATATTTT. Amino acids: CASSPREFRGNTIYF.